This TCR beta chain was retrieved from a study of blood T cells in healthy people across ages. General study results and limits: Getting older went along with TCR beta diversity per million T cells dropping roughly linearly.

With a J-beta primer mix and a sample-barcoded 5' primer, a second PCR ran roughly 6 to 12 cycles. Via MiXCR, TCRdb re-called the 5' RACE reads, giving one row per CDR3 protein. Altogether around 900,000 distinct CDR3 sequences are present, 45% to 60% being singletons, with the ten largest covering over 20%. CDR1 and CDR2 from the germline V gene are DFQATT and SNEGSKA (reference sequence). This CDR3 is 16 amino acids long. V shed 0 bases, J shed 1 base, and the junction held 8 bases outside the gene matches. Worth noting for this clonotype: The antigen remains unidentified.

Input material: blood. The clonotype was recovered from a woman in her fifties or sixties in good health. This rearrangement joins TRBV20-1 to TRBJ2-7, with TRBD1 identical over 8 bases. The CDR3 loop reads CSARDRQGYSSYEQYF. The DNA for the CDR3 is TGCAGTGCTAGAGACCGACAGGGGTACAGTTCCTACGAGCAGTACTTC.